One and the same sample provided the 28 T cell receptor beta chains below, sequenced in a study of T cells after yellow fever vaccination. TCRdb used MiXCR to reprocess the 5' RACE reads, holding one entry per CDR3 protein. The repertoire includes roughly 110,000 distinct CDR3 sequences, approximately 8.4% of them detected once, and less than 30% sits in the top ten. Sequenced material: CD8+ T cells sorted from PBMCs, taken 45 days after the yellow fever booster vaccination. The receptors originated from a man younger than 45 who received the YFV17D yellow fever vaccine.

Points on this clonotype: A read error may be the cause here, since a much bigger clone is one base away. The J gene is TRBJ2-2, the V gene TRBV29-1; D is perhaps TRBD1 (6 bases). From germline, CDR1 is SQVTM and CDR2 ANQGSEA. V lost 6 bases and J lost 12, with 17 bases in between. The CDR3 totals 12 residues. The CDR3 DNA reads TGCAGCGTCTTCGGGACAACAGGGCAGCTGTTTTTT. Translated: CSVFGTTGQLFF.

The chain is built from TRBV12-3 or TRBV12-4 and TRBJ2-1; D gene ambiguous. V was cut by 8 bases and J by 5 bases, with 13 bases left in between. The CDR3 consists of 13 residues. The CDR3 sequence: CASGWLVDNEQFF. In nucleotides, the CDR3 is TGTGCCAGCGGATGGCTAGTCGACAATGAGCAGTTCTTC.

V and J are TRBV6-1 and TRBJ2-3; 8 nucleotides align to TRBD2. This CDR3 region has 13 residues. The ends lost 10 bases at V and 2 bases at J; junction bases unmatched: 5. The V gene's germline CDR1 is MNHNS and CDR2 SASEGT. This chain's CDR3 is CATLAENTDTQYF. The CDR3 region has the DNA TGTGCCACACTAGCGGAGAACACAGATACGCAGTATTTT.

This clonotype was seen ten or more times. The chain has TRBV6-4 and TRBJ2-1; TRBD2 matches at 7 bases. The CDR3 runs 15 residues. Germline trimming cut 6 bases from V and 3 bases from J; bases unmatched to any gene: 8. CDR1 and CDR2 (germline): MRHNA, SNTAGT. The CDR3: CASSVSSGVYNEQFF. CDR3 bases: TGTGCCAGCAGCGTTTCCAGCGGGGTCTACAATGAGCAGTTCTTC.

This clonotype was recorded at least ten times. The chain is built from TRBV6-5 and TRBJ2-2; D call uncertain. The V and J ends lost 6 bases and 6 bases respectively, with 8 bases between them. This CDR3 region has 12 residues. Germline V gene lookup returns CDR1 MNHEY and CDR2 SVGAGI. The DNA of the CDR3 is TGTGCCAGCAGCAAAGGTGCCGGGGAGCTGTTTTTT. Its translation: CASSKGAGELFF.

The table lists this clonotype with many counts. The rearrangement joins TRBV14 to TRBJ1-1, with D perhaps matching TRBD1 (5 bases). CDR1 and CDR2 from the germline V gene are SGHDN and FVKESK. This CDR3 has 14 residues. With 3 bases removed from V and 4 bases from J, the gap between germline ends came to 12 bases. CDR3 in DNA: TGTGCCAGCAGCCATGGGACGGGGGGCACTGAAGCTTTCTTT. Residues: CASSHGTGGTEAFF. The entire variable domain, with the rest obtained from reference TRBV14 and TRBJ1-1, is as follows: EAGVTQFPSHSVIEKGQTVTLRCDPISGHDNLYWYRRVMGKEIKFLLHFVKESKQDESGMPNNRFLAERTGGTYSTLKVQPAELEDSGVYFCASSHGTGGTEAFFGQGTRLTVV.

In this sample, this clonotype turned up many times. This chain joins TRBV15 and TRBJ1-6, with no clear D. The CDR3 is 15 residues long. In germline, CDR1 is LNHNV, CDR2 YYDKDF (reference sequence). With 0 bases removed from V and 3 bases from J, the gap between germline ends came to 6 bases. The CDR3 sequence is CATSRDLNYNSPLHF. As DNA, the CDR3 is TGTGCCACCAGCAGAGATTTGAACTATAATTCACCCCTCCACTTT.

This clonotype was counted ten times or more. The J gene is TRBJ2-7, the V gene TRBV20-1; D is unresolved. The CDR3 spans 13 residues. V lost 5 bases and J lost 1, with 12 bases in between. The germline V gene encodes CDR1 DFQATT and CDR2 SNEGSKA (reference sequence). The CDR3 DNA reads as TGCAGTGCTGAAGGTCGGAAATCCTACGAGCAGTACTTC. Translated, it gives CSAEGRKSYEQYF.

This clonotype appeared many times. The V call is TRBV20-1, the J call TRBJ1-3; the D is unclear. V lost 0 bases to trimming and J lost 0 bases, with 9 bases between them. This CDR3 is built from 15 residues. The germline V gene has CDR1 DFQATT and CDR2 SNEGSKA (reference sequence). The DNA for the CDR3 is TGCAGTGCTAGAGACCCACAAGGCTCTGGAAACACCATATATTTT. Amino acid sequence: CSARDPQGSGNTIYF.

Of note for this clonotype: This may stem from a read error, because a much larger clone lies one nucleotide away. The chain joins TRBV7-2 to TRBJ1-2, with D unclear. There are 10 residues in the CDR3. CDR1 and CDR2 from the germline V gene are SGHTA and FQGNSA. The chain's CDR3 is CASSFQYLIF. DNA of the CDR3: TGTGCCAGCAGCTTCCAGTACCTCATCTTC.

This clonotype was seen at least ten times. This chain uses TRBV4-3 with TRBJ2-1; D perhaps matches TRBD2 (5 bases). Trimming pared 1 base from V and 5 bases from J, leaving 12 bases between. CDR3 length: 15 amino acids. Germline V gene lookup returns CDR1 LGHNA and CDR2 YSLEER. The CDR3 sequence is CASSQAHGENNEQFF. DNA of the CDR3: TGCGCCAGCAGCCAAGCTCACGGGGAAAACAATGAGCAGTTCTTC.

In its sample, this clonotype was seen many times. The chain carries TRBV12-3 or TRBV12-4 and TRBJ2-1; 12 bases align to TRBD2. The CDR3 is made up of 18 amino acids. V lost 3 bases and J lost 0; bases outside the gene matches: 6. CDR3 coding DNA: TGTGCCAGCAGTTTGACTAGCGGGAGCGGGAGCTCCTACAATGAGCAGTTCTTC. Amino acids: CASSLTSGSGSSYNEQFF.

This clonotype turned up a few times. The V and J genes are TRBV4-2 and TRBJ1-1; no reliable D call. V lost 3 bases to trimming and J lost 0 bases, with 11 bases between them. The length of the CDR3 is 15 residues. Germline CDR1 and CDR2: LGHNA and YNFKEQ. CDR3 DNA: TGTGCCAGCAGCCACAGAGAACATTTGAACACTGAAGCTTTCTTT. It yields the protein CASSHREHLNTEAFF.

This clonotype was recorded many times. The chain combines TRBV27 with TRBJ2-7; D is ambiguous. Trimming removed 6 bases at V and 2 bases at J, with 8 bases between. Germline lookup yields CDR1 MNHEY and CDR2 SMNVEV (reference sequence). The CDR3 covers 12 residues. The CDR3 protein is CASSGRPYEQYF. The CDR3 DNA reads TGTGCCAGCAGCGGACGGCCCTACGAGCAGTACTTC.

This clonotype was observed many times. The DNA for the CDR3 is TGCAGCGTCCTGGGGGGGCTGGAAAACTATGGCTACACCTTC. It yields the protein CSVLGGLENYGYTF. The V and J genes are TRBV29-1 and TRBJ1-2; D perhaps matches TRBD1 (6 bases). The ends were cut back, 6 bases at V and 2 bases at J, with 16 bases in the middle. The CDR3 is made up of 14 amino acids. Germline CDR1 is SQVTM and CDR2 is ANQGSEA. Looking up the rest from reference TRBV29-1 and TRBJ1-2 gives the full variable domain: SAVISQKPSRDICQRGTSLTIQCQVDSQVTMMFWYRQQPGQSLTLIATANQGSEATYESGFVIDKFPISRPNLTFSTLTVSNMSPEDSSIYLCSVLGGLENYGYTFGSGTRLTVV.

This clonotype was recorded a few times. The rearrangement uses TRBV5-1 and TRBJ2-1; TRBD2 agrees at 13 bases. The CDR3 runs 16 residues. V lost 3 bases, J lost 9 bases, and 9 bases stayed unmatched. Germline V gene lookup returns CDR1 SGHRS and CDR2 YFSETQ. The DNA of the CDR3 is TGCGCCAGCAGCTATGGACTAGCGGGAGACTTTAGTGAGCAGTTCTTC. Amino acids: CASSYGLAGDFSEQFF.

The rearrangement uses TRBV28 and TRBJ2-7, with TRBD2 identical over 14 bases. CDR3 length: 16 amino acids. The germline CDR1 and CDR2 sequences are MDHEN and SYDVKM. V was pared by 3 bases and J by 3 bases, with 4 bases of the junction left unmatched. In DNA, the CDR3 is TGTGCCAGCAGTTTCTCGGGACTAGCGGGAGACTACGAGCAGTACTTC. This codes for CASSFSGLAGDYEQYF.

For this clonotype: The junction and the germline gene differ at one end; a read error may be behind it. This sequence joins TRBV29-1 and TRBJ2-5; 15 bases align to TRBD2. CDR1 is SQVTM, CDR2 ANQGSEA, per germline. CDR3 length: 15 residues. CDR3 protein: CSVEGTSGGKETQYF. CDR3 DNA sequence: TGCAGCGTGGAAGGGACTAGCGGGGGGAAAGAGACCCAGTACTTC.

This clonotype was recorded many times. The chain uses TRBV28 and TRBJ2-2; no definite D call. The V end lost 6 bases, the J end lost 0 bases, and 11 bases lay between the germline ends. Germline V gene lookup returns CDR1 MDHEN and CDR2 SYDVKM. The CDR3 runs to 15 residues. The CDR3 reads CASRAHTANTGELFF. The CDR3 DNA reads as TGTGCCAGCAGGGCCCACACAGCGAACACCGGGGAGCTGTTTTTT.

This clonotype was found many times. This chain uses TRBV6-5 with TRBJ2-1; 7 positions match TRBD1. This CDR3 contains 13 residues. The germline V gene encodes CDR1 MNHEY and CDR2 SVGAGI. V lost 2 bases to trimming and J lost 7 bases; unmatched junction nucleotides: 2. CDR3 sequence reads: CASSYTRGNEQFF. As DNA, the CDR3 is TGTGCCAGCAGTTACACCAGGGGGAATGAGCAGTTCTTC.

The table lists this clonotype with many counts. This chain connects TRBV7-2 to TRBJ2-3; D remains ambiguous. The germline V gene has CDR1 SGHTA and CDR2 FQGNSA. The CDR3 has 15 residues. V was clipped by 3 bases and J by 5 bases, with 15 bases between them. The CDR3 DNA reads as TGTGCCAGCAGCTTTGGGCCCTCCTCGGGAGATACGCAGTATTTT. It yields the protein CASSFGPSSGDTQYF. The whole variable domain, remainder taken from reference TRBV7-2 and TRBJ2-3, is GAGVSQSPSNKVTEKGKDVELRCDPISGHTALYWYRQSLGQGLEFLIYFQGNSAPDKSGLPSDRFSAERTGGSVSTLTIQRTQQEDSAVYLCASSFGPSSGDTQYFGPGTRLTVL.

This clonotype was observed many times. The V call is TRBV7-9, the J call TRBJ2-7; TRBD2 aligns across 11 bases. V lost 2 bases to trimming and J lost 2 bases; unmatched junction nucleotides: 5. Germline V gene sequence: CDR1 SEHNR, CDR2 FQNEAQ (reference sequence). The CDR3 consists of 16 residues. CDR3 DNA: TGTGCCAGCAGCTTAATTAGCGGGAGGGCCACCTACGAGCAGTACTTC. This codes for CASSLISGRATYEQYF.

This clonotype was recorded at least ten times. The chain joins TRBV5-6 to TRBJ1-2, with D tentatively TRBD1 (5 bases). This CDR3 region has 14 residues. Trimming removed 4 bases at V and 4 bases at J, with 14 bases between. Germline lookup yields CDR1 SGHDT and CDR2 YYEEEE. DNA for the CDR3: TGTGCCAGCAGCGGCGGGGGAGGGCTCTATGGCTACACCTTC. This gives the protein CASSGGGGLYGYTF.

This clonotype appeared many times. The genes are TRBV27 and TRBJ2-7; 7 bases align to TRBD1. J lost 3 bases, V lost 6 bases, and 2 bases had no gene match. Germline V gene data show CDR1 as MNHEY and CDR2 as SMNVEV (reference sequence). The length of the CDR3 is 12 residues. The CDR3 sequence: CASSRDSYEQYF. The CDR3, as DNA: TGTGCCAGCAGCCGGGACAGCTACGAGCAGTACTTC.

The chain recombines TRBV10-2 with TRBJ2-1; no clear D gene. The CDR3 covers 13 residues. Germline V gene lookup returns CDR1 WSHSY and CDR2 SAAADI. The ends were cut back, 10 bases at V and 8 bases at J, with 18 bases in the middle. CDR3 sequence: CATEDPDLDEQFF. The CDR3 DNA sequence: TGCGCCACCGAGGACCCCGACCTGGATGAGCAGTTCTTC.

This clonotype was detected ten times or more. This rearrangement joins TRBV15 to TRBJ2-7; TRBD1 matches 7 bases. Germline V gives CDR1 LNHNV, CDR2 YYDKDF (reference sequence). V lost 5 bases, J lost 6 bases, and 10 bases stayed unmatched. The CDR3 is 14 amino acids. The DNA for the CDR3 is TGTGCCACCAGCGAGATCAGGGGGTCGGGCGAGCAGTACTTC. This gives the protein CATSEIRGSGEQYF. Full variable domain (outside the CDR3, taken from reference TRBV15 and TRBJ2-7): DAMVIQNPRYQVTQFGKPVTLSCSQTLNHNVMYWYQQKSSQAPKLLFHYYDKDFNNEADTPDNFQSRRPNTSFCFLDIRSPGLGDTAMYLCATSEIRGSGEQYFGPGTRLTVT.

This clonotype was recorded many times. The rearrangement links TRBV12-3 or TRBV12-4 to TRBJ2-1, with a weak D call TRBD2 (5 bases). Trimming took 5 bases from V and 4 from J, leaving 12 bases between them. The CDR3 is 14 amino acids. Here the CDR3 DNA reads TGTGCCAGCAGTCCGCTCGAGGGTTACAATGAGCAGTTCTTC. The encoded protein is CASSPLEGYNEQFF.

This clonotype was detected ten times or more. V usage is TRBV29-1 and J usage is TRBJ2-7, with 11 bases aligning to TRBD2. J lost 1 base, V lost 1 base, and 6 bases had no gene match. The CDR3 spans 16 residues. Per germline, CDR1 SQVTM and CDR2 ANQGSEA. The CDR3 nucleotides read TGCAGCGTTGAAGGCTACTCTAGCGGGGGGTCCTACGAGCAGTACTTC. Translation: CSVEGYSSGGSYEQYF.